Below, 3 T cell receptor beta chains from the same sample are listed, as sequenced in a study of graft-versus-host responses after intestinal transplantation. TCRdb's copy holds only in-frame clones and misses some; the assay was immunoSEQ multiplex PCR. The sample lists 40,000 or so clones; about 94% were seen once. The sample here was PBMCs, taken 16 days after intestinal transplant. These receptors all stem from a human patient who received an intestinal transplant, so some T cells may come from the graft donor.

About this clone itself: The junction and the germline gene differ at one end; a read error may be behind it. The genes are TRBV27 and TRBJ1-2; D might be TRBD1 (5 bases). This CDR3 is 14 amino acids long. CDR1 MNHEY and CDR2 SMNVEV come from the germline V gene (reference sequence). CDR3 in amino acids: CASSSREEDYGYAF. The CDR3 DNA sequence: TGTGCCAGCAGTTCCAGGGAAGAAGACTATGGCTACGCCTTC.

As DNA, the CDR3 is TGCGCCAGCAGCCAGGCCCCTTCCTCGACTGAGGGCTACACCTTC. Amino acids: CASSQAPSSTEGYTF. V and J are TRBV4-3 and TRBJ1-2; D not certain. In germline, CDR1 is LGHNA, CDR2 YSLEER. V was trimmed by 3 bases and J by 8 bases, leaving 19 bases between them. The CDR3 is 15 residues long.

This chain connects TRBV7-6 to TRBJ2-7; D remains ambiguous. The CDR3 length is 13 residues. Germline V CDR1 and CDR2: SGHVS, FNYEAQ. Trimming left V 3 bases short and J 3 bases short, with 9 bases between. The CDR3 sequence is CASSFGPNYEQYF. The CDR3 DNA is TGTGCCAGCAGCTTCGGGCCCAACTACGAGCAGTACTTC. The full variable domain, rest sourced from reference TRBV7-6 and TRBJ2-7, is GAGVSQSPRYKVTKRGQDVALRCDPISGHVSLYWYRQALGQGPEFLTYFNYEAQQDKSGLPNDRFSAERPEGSISTLTIQRTEQRDSAMYRCASSFGPNYEQYFGPGTRLTVT.